This TCR beta chain was observed in a study of graft-versus-host responses after intestinal transplantation. Study details: Each recipient received a multivisceral, liver-intestinal, or isolated intestinal graft. Every one of the recipients received anti-thymocyte globulin induction and afterwards took tacrolimus and steroids for around 3 years. General study points: Subjects displaying graft-donor T cell macrochimerism possessed elevated graft-versus-host to host-versus-graft clonal ratios inside allografts. GvH clone levels peaked in circulation, and this peak was associated with early post-transplant HvG declines.

Intraepithelial and lamina propria lymphocytes were isolated from graft specimens. Note on this clone: Its antigen is still unknown.

Germline CDR1 is MGHRA and CDR2 is YSYEKL. The CDR3 length is 16 residues. Trimming took 6 bases from V and 1 from J, leaving 16 bases between them. Repertoires were generated with immunoSEQ multiplex PCR, while TCRdb's copy carries only in-frame clones and drops some. The table lists about 20,000 clones, around 78% of them singletons. Sequenced here: ileum tissue, sampled 12 days after intestinal transplant. The TCR sequence derives from a human patient who received an intestinal transplant, so some T cells may come from the graft donor. The chain has TRBV4-1 and TRBJ1-5; D is undetermined. The CDR3 loop reads CASRTKWGDSNQPQHF. CDR3 bases: TGCGCCAGCAGGACCAAGTGGGGAGACAGCAATCAGCCCCAGCATTTT.